The 16 T cell receptor beta chains presented below share a single source sample, sequenced in a study of shared clonotypes between healthy human individuals. Measured with immunoSEQ multiplex PCR; TCRdb has only the in-frame clones, and not every one. The repertoire has 2 million to 2.5 million clones, approximately 94% of them found once; the top ten carry less than 0.15%. Sequencing was done on a sample of naive CD4+ T cells sorted from blood. This sample's subset: CD45RA+ positively selected. These TCRs come from a man aged 18 to 29 in good health.

Regarding this clone: Other DNA sequences in the sample encode the same CDR3. This chain uses TRBV2 with TRBJ2-7; D may be TRBD1 (6 bases). Germline loops: CDR1 SNHLY, CDR2 FYNNEI. This CDR3 is 14 amino acids long. V gave up 4 bases and J gave up 0 bases, with 10 bases separating them. CDR3 residues: CASSGTASSYEQYF. In nucleotides, the CDR3 is TGTGCCAGCAGTGGGACAGCGAGCTCCTACGAGCAGTACTTC.

This chain links TRBV11-2 with TRBJ2-3; D is uncertain. CDR1 and CDR2 from the germline V gene are SGHAT and FQNNGV. V was pared by 0 bases and J by 5 bases, with 12 bases between. This CDR3 spans 15 amino acids. The CDR3 is CASSLDSLDGDTQYF. For the CDR3, the DNA is TGTGCCAGCAGCTTAGATTCGTTGGACGGAGATACGCAGTATTTT.

About this clone itself: Other DNA sequences in this sample translate to the same CDR3. The chain uses TRBV6-5 and TRBJ2-1; 10 nucleotides line up with TRBD2. Germline V gives CDR1 MNHEY, CDR2 SVGAGI. With 0 bases clipped from V and 7 bases from J, the junction kept 6 bases outside the gene matches. This CDR3 spans 16 amino acids. Here the CDR3 DNA reads TGTGCCAGCAGTTACTCAAGCGGGAGGGCTGGAAATGAGCAGTTCTTC. Translating gives CASSYSSGRAGNEQFF.

The chain combines TRBV28 with TRBJ1-2; D unclear. The V gene lost 6 bases and the J gene lost 6 bases, with 11 bases spanning the gap. Germline CDR1 is MDHEN and CDR2 is SYDVKM. The CDR3 is 12 amino acids. CDR3 bases: TGTGCCAGCAGCCCCCCCGGGGATGGCTACACCTTC. Its protein is CASSPPGDGYTF.

The V call is TRBV5-1, the J call TRBJ2-1; TRBD2 matches 11 bases. V lost 2 bases and J lost 4; bases outside the gene matches: 5. The CDR3 has 16 residues. CDR1 and CDR2 (germline): SGHRS, YFSETQ. This CDR3 reads CASSFSLAGGYNEQFF. CDR3 coding DNA: TGCGCCAGCAGCTTTTCCCTAGCGGGGGGTTACAATGAGCAGTTCTTC.

The chain is built from TRBV4-1 and TRBJ2-7, with 9 bases fitting TRBD2. The CDR3 covers 17 residues. Germline loops: CDR1 MGHRA, CDR2 YSYEKL. Trimming cost V 1 base and J 3 bases; bases outside gene matches: 10. This CDR3 reads CASSQVMRAGGLYEQYF. In nucleotides, the CDR3 is TGCGCCAGCAGCCAAGTCATGAGGGCGGGGGGGCTCTACGAGCAGTACTTC.

V is TRBV7-9 and J is TRBJ2-1, with TRBD1 matching 9 bases. The length of the CDR3 is 15 residues. Germline V lookup: CDR1 SEHNR, CDR2 FQNEAQ (reference sequence). The V and J ends lost 1 base and 6 bases, in that order; junction bases with no gene match: 4. The CDR3 sequence is CASSLGQGVTNEQFF. CDR3 in DNA: TGTGCCAGCAGCTTAGGACAGGGGGTGACCAATGAGCAGTTCTTC.

The J gene is TRBJ1-4, the V gene TRBV12-5; no reliable D call. V was shortened by 11 bases and J by 5 bases, with 15 bases between the two germline ends. The CDR3 is 13 amino acids. The germline CDR1 and CDR2 sequences are LGHNT and FRNRAP. The CDR3 is CAGLARHNEKLFF. The CDR3 DNA sequence: TGTGCTGGTTTGGCACGGCACAATGAAAAACTGTTTTTT.

The genes are TRBV28 and TRBJ1-5, with 8 bases aligning to TRBD1. V was clipped by 2 bases and J by 6 bases; unmatched bases: 6. This CDR3 is built from 15 residues. Looked up from germline, CDR1 is MDHEN and CDR2 is SYDVKM. The DNA of the CDR3 is TGTGCCAGCAGTTTACTGACAGGGGTGGGTCAGCCCCAGCATTTT. Amino acids: CASSLLTGVGQPQHF. The full variable domain, completed using reference TRBV28 and TRBJ1-5, is DVKVTQSSRYLVKRTGEKVFLECVQDMDHENMFWYRQDPGLGLRLIYFSYDVKMKEKGDIPEGYSVSREKKERFSLILESASTNQTSMYLCASSLLTGVGQPQHFGDGTRLSIL.

This chain uses TRBV19 with TRBJ2-7; D is possibly TRBD1 (6 bases). Germline CDR1 and CDR2: LNHDA and SQIVND (reference sequence). This CDR3 is 13 amino acids long. Trimming left V 4 bases short and J 3 bases short, with 10 bases between. The CDR3: CASSSRQDYEQYF. CDR3 DNA sequence: TGTGCCAGTAGTAGCCGACAGGACTACGAGCAGTACTTC.

The chain joins TRBV5-6 to TRBJ2-5; maybe TRBD2 (5 bases). The CDR3 covers 16 residues. With 0 bases removed from V and 2 bases from J, the gap between germline ends came to 14 bases. Germline CDR1 SGHDT, CDR2 YYEEEE. Written as DNA, the CDR3 is TGTGCCAGCAGCTTGGGACCTAACGGGGTTCAAGAGACCCAGTACTTC. Its translation: CASSLGPNGVQETQYF.

The genes are TRBV10-3 and TRBJ2-3; 14 bases agree with TRBD2. Germline V gene sequence: CDR1 ENHRY, CDR2 SYGVKD. V dropped 6 bases and J dropped 4; count of bases not matched to a gene: 3. The CDR3 extends over 15 amino acids. CDR3 sequence (DNA): TGTGCCATCAGGGGGACTAGCGGGGGCTCAGATACGCAGTATTTT. This gives the protein CAIRGTSGGSDTQYF.

The J gene is TRBJ1-4, the V gene TRBV5-1; no clear D. The CDR3 is 15 residues long. Between the trimmed V and J ends, which lost 3 bases and 7 bases, there was a span of 16 bases. In germline, CDR1 is SGHRS, CDR2 YFSETQ. CDR3 residues: CASSYGRASGEKLFF. The CDR3 DNA is TGCGCCAGCAGCTACGGACGGGCCTCGGGTGAAAAACTGTTTTTT.

V and J are TRBV11-2 and TRBJ1-1, with D perhaps matching TRBD1 (5 bases). In germline, CDR1 is SGHAT, CDR2 FQNNGV. This CDR3 is built from 14 residues. V lost 5 bases, J lost 5 bases, and 15 bases lay in between. The CDR3 sequence is CASSVIGGRTEAFF. CDR3 sequence (DNA): TGTGCCAGCAGCGTGATTGGGGGACGGACTGAAGCTTTCTTT.

Of note for this clone: Other DNA sequences within the sample encode an identical CDR3. The genes are TRBV7-8 and TRBJ1-2; 8 bases are shared with TRBD1. Per the germline V gene, CDR1 is SGHVS and CDR2 is FQNEAQ. This CDR3 spans 13 amino acids. The V segment lost 5 bases and the J segment 4 bases; nucleotides outside the gene matches: 3. The CDR3 sequence: CASSTGTGYGYTF. The DNA for the CDR3 is TGTGCCAGCAGCACCGGGACAGGCTATGGCTACACCTTC.

The rearrangement joins TRBV28 to TRBJ2-7, with TRBD1 identical over 7 bases. Per germline, CDR1 MDHEN and CDR2 SYDVKM. The V gene end was trimmed by 5 bases and the J gene end by 12 bases; junction bases not matched to a gene: 7. The CDR3 contains 11 residues. CDR3 protein: CASSTGTVRYF. In nucleotides, the CDR3 is TGTGCCAGCAGTACGGGGACAGTGCGGTACTTC.